The 4 T cell receptor beta chains listed next were all sequenced from one sample in a study of response to subunit inactivated influenza vaccine. TCRdb ran MiXCR on the RT-PCR reads and lists one entry per CDR3 protein. The repertoire includes roughly 710,000 distinct CDR3 sequences, roughly 15% of them detected once, and about 7.4% sits in the top ten. This specimen was PBMCs from blood, taken 14 to 15 days before vaccination. The receptor set was obtained from a man aged 50 to 59 who received an inactivated influenza vaccine.

The chain links TRBV7-2 to TRBJ2-7; 8 positions match TRBD2. J lost 2 bases, V lost 5 bases, and 8 bases had no gene match. The length of the CDR3 is 15 residues. Germline CDR1 SGHTA, CDR2 FQGNSA. The CDR3 reads CASSPSGLGAYEQYF. The CDR3 region has the DNA TGTGCCAGCAGCCCTAGCGGGTTAGGAGCCTACGAGCAGTACTTC.

The chain employs TRBV7-8 and TRBJ2-1; TRBD2 is a possible D gene (6 bases). V gave up 3 bases and J gave up 7 bases, with 10 bases separating them. The CDR3 contains 13 residues. Germline CDR1 and CDR2: SGHVS and FQNEAQ. CDR3 amino acids: CASSLTRRNEQFF. The CDR3 bases are TGTGCCAGCAGCTTGACTAGACGGAATGAGCAGTTCTTC.

This sequence joins TRBV20-1 and TRBJ2-7; D not certain. The CDR3 sequence is 14 residues long. The germline CDR1 and CDR2 sequences are DFQATT and SNEGSKA (reference sequence). V lost 1 base and J 2 bases, leaving 12 bases between the germline ends. The DNA for the CDR3 is TGCAGTGCTAGAGGCCTCACAGAGGCCTACGAGCAGTACTTC. Translated: CSARGLTEAYEQYF.

In its sample, this clonotype was seen many times. The chain uses TRBV15 and TRBJ1-6, with unresolved D. This CDR3 region has 15 residues. V was trimmed by 4 bases and J by 4 bases, leaving 11 bases between them. Per the germline V gene, CDR1 is LNHNV and CDR2 is YYDKDF (reference sequence). In DNA form, the CDR3 reads TGTGCCACCAGCAATATGGACGGATATAATTCACCCCTCCACTTT. Translation gives CATSNMDGYNSPLHF.